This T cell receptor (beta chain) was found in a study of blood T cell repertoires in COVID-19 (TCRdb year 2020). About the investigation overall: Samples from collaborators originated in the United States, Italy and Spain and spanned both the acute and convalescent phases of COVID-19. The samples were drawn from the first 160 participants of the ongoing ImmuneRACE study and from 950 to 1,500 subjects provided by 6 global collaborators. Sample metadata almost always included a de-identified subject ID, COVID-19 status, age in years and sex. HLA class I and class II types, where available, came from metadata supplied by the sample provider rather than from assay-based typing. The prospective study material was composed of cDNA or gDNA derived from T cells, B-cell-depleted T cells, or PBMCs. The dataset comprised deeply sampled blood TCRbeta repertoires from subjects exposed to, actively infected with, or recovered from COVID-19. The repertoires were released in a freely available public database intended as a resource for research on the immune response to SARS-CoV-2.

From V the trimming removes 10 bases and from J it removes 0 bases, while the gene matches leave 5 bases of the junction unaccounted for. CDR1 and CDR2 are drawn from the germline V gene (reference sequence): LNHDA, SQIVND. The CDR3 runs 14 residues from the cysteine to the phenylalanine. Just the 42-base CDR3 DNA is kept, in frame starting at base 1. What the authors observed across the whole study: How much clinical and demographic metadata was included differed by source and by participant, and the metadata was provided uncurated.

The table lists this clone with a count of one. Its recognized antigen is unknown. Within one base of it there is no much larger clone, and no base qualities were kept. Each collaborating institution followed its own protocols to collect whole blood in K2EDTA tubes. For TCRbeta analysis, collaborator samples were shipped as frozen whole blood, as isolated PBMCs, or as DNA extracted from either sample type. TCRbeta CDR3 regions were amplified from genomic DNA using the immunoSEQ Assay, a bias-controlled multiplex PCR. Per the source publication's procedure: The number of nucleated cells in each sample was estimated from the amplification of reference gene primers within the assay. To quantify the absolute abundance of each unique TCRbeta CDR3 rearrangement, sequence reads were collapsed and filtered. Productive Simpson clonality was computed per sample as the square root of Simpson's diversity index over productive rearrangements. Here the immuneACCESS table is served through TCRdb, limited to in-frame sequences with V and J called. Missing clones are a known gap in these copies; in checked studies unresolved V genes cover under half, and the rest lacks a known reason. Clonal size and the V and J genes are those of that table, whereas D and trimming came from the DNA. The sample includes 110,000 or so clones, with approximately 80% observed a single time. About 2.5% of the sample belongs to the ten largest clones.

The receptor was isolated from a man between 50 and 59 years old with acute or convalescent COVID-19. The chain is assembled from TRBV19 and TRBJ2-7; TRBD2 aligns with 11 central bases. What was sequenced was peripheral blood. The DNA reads TGTGCCACCGGGACTAGCGGCGTCTCCTACGAGCAGTACTTC. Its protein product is CATGTSGVSYEQYF.